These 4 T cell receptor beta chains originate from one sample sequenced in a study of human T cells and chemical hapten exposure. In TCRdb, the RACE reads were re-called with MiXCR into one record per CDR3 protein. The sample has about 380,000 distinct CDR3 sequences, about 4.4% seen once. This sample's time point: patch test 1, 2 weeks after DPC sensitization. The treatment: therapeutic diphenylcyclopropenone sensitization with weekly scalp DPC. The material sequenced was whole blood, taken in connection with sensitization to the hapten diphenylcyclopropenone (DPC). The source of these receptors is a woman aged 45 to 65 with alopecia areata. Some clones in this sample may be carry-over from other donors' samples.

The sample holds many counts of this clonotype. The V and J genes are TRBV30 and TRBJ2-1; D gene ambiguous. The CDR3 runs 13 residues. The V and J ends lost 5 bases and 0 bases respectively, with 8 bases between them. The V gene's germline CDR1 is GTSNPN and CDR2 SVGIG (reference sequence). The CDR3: CAWVSSSYNEQFF. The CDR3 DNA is TGTGCCTGGGTTTCGAGCTCCTACAATGAGCAGTTCTTC.

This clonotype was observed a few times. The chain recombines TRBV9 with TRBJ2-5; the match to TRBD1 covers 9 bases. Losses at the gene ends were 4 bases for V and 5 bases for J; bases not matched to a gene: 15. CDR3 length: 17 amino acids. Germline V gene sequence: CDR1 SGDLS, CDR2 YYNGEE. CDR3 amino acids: CASSTPGQGSARETQYF. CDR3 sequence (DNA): TGTGCCAGCAGCACACCGGGACAGGGCAGTGCTCGGGAGACCCAGTACTTC.

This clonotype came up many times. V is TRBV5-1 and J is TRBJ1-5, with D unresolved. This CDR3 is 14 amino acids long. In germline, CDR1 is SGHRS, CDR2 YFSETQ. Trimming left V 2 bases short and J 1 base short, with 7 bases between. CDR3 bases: TGCGCCAGCAGCTTTGGAGACAGCAATCAGCCCCAGCATTTT. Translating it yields CASSFGDSNQPQHF.

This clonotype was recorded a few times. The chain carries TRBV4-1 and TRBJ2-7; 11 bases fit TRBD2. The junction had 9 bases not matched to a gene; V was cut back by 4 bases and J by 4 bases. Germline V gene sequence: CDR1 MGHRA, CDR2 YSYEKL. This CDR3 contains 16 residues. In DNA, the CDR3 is TGCGCCAGCAGCCGCACGATAGCGGGGGGGCGATACGAGCAGTACTTC. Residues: CASSRTIAGGRYEQYF.